These T cell receptor beta chains were read from a single sample in a study of blood T cell repertoires in COVID-19. Only in-frame clones appear in the TCRdb table, and some are missing; sequencing was by immunoSEQ multiplex PCR. The repertoire holds more than 400,000 clones, roughly 90% seen once, with around 0.7% in the top ten. The sequenced sample was PBMCs or T cells enriched from blood (not recorded which). The receptors originated from a woman aged 18-35 years who had recovered from COVID-19. CDR3s include the opening cysteine and the closing phenylalanine or tryptophan. The order of the fields is V gene, J gene, clone size, D gene, CDR3 DNA, CDR3 protein. The D gene is left open where the match is weak. Clone size is stated in some rows and not others, as once, few, many or a class when expanded.

v_gene: TRBV27
j_gene: TRBJ2-7
abundance: NA
d_gene: TRBD1
CDR3nt: TGTGCCAGCCGGGATCTTACAGGGGACTACGAGCAGTACTTC
CDR3aa: CASRDLTGDYEQYF

v_gene: TRBV7-8
j_gene: TRBJ2-4
abundance: NA
d_gene: NA
CDR3nt: TGTGCCAGCAGCCGAGGACTGGTAGACATTCAGTACTTC
CDR3aa: CASSRGLVDIQYF

v_gene: TRBV5-1
j_gene: TRBJ2-2
abundance: NA
d_gene: TRBD1
CDR3nt: TGCGCCAGCAGACAAGGTACAGGGGGTGACACCGGGGAGCTGTTTTTT
CDR3aa: CASRQGTGGDTGELFF

v_gene: TRBV12-3/TRBV12-4
j_gene: TRBJ1-2
abundance: NA
d_gene: NA
CDR3nt: TGTGCCAGCAGTTTAGGACAGAACTATGGCTACACCTTC
CDR3aa: CASSLGQNYGYTF

v_gene: TRBV24-1
j_gene: TRBJ2-1
abundance: NA
d_gene: NA
CDR3nt: TGTGCCACCAGCGAGGCAGCGACAGTTCAGCAGTTCTTC
CDR3aa: CATSEAATVQQFF

v_gene: TRBV2
j_gene: TRBJ1-2
abundance: NA
d_gene: NA
CDR3nt: TGTGCCAGCAGTGAGGAAGGACAGACGAACTATGGCTACACCTTC
CDR3aa: CASSEEGQTNYGYTF

v_gene: TRBV7-9
j_gene: TRBJ2-1
abundance: NA
d_gene: NA
CDR3nt: TGTGCCAGCAGCTTACCGGGGGAAGTGAATGAGCAGTTCTTC
CDR3aa: CASSLPGEVNEQFF

v_gene: TRBV5-4
j_gene: TRBJ1-1
abundance: NA
d_gene: NA
CDR3nt: TGTGCCAGCAGCTTGATGACGGGGGGGGACACTGAAGCTTTCTTT
CDR3aa: CASSLMTGGDTEAFF

v_gene: TRBV5-1
j_gene: TRBJ1-1
abundance: NA
d_gene: TRBD1
CDR3nt: TGCGCCAGCAGCTTGGAGGCGACAGGGGGGACTGAAGCTTTCTTT
CDR3aa: CASSLEATGGTEAFF

v_gene: TRBV5-1
j_gene: TRBJ2-2
abundance: few
d_gene: TRBD2
CDR3nt: TGCGCCAGCAGCCTGGACCCAGCGGGGGCCGGGGGGGAGCTGTTTTTT
CDR3aa: CASSLDPAGAGGELFF

v_gene: TRBV20-1
j_gene: TRBJ1-5
abundance: NA
d_gene: NA
CDR3nt: TGCAGTGCTAGTCGCGGTTTCGAAGAGGATCAGCCCCAGCATTTT
CDR3aa: CSASRGFEEDQPQHF

v_gene: TRBV19
j_gene: TRBJ2-7
abundance: NA
d_gene: NA
CDR3nt: TGTGCCAGTAGTTCCACAGGGCGACTAGAGCAGTACTTC
CDR3aa: CASSSTGRLEQYF

v_gene: TRBV12-5
j_gene: TRBJ2-1
abundance: NA
d_gene: TRBD2
CDR3nt: TGTGCTAGTGGTTTGAGGTTTTGGGGAGGGGACGGATTAGAGGGCAATGAGCAGTTCTTC
CDR3aa: CASGLRFWGGDGLEGNEQFF

v_gene: TRBV6-6
j_gene: TRBJ1-5
abundance: few
d_gene: NA
CDR3nt: TGTGCCAGCAGCCACTCTGATAGGGGGATAGATTTT
CDR3aa: CASSHSDRGIDF

v_gene: TRBV3-1/TRBV3-2
j_gene: TRBJ2-1
abundance: NA
d_gene: TRBD2
CDR3nt: TGTGCCAGCAGCCAAGAGGGAGCGGGGGAGGGGAATGAGCAGTTCTTC
CDR3aa: CASSQEGAGEGNEQFF

v_gene: TRBV2
j_gene: TRBJ2-5
abundance: NA
d_gene: TRBD1
CDR3nt: TGTGCCAGCAGTGAGGAACAGGGGGAGCAAGAGACCCAGTACTTC
CDR3aa: CASSEEQGEQETQYF

v_gene: TRBV30
j_gene: TRBJ1-2
abundance: NA
d_gene: TRBD1
CDR3nt: TGTGCCTGGAAACCGGACAGGGTGATAGGCTACACCTTC
CDR3aa: CAWKPDRVIGYTF

v_gene: TRBV19
j_gene: TRBJ2-7
abundance: NA
d_gene: TRBD2
CDR3nt: TGTGCCAGTAGTATGGGAAGGGAGGGGGAGCAGTACTTC
CDR3aa: CASSMGREGEQYF

v_gene: TRBV12-3/TRBV12-4
j_gene: TRBJ1-1
abundance: NA
d_gene: TRBD1
CDR3nt: TGTGCCAGCAGTTTAGCCGGACAGGGGGTTTTATCCTTT
CDR3aa: CASSLAGQGVLSF

v_gene: TRBV5-1
j_gene: TRBJ1-2
abundance: NA
d_gene: NA
CDR3nt: TGCGCCAGCAGCCTCAATCTCGGCGAGGATGGCTACACCTTC
CDR3aa: CASSLNLGEDGYTF

v_gene: TRBV2
j_gene: TRBJ1-4
abundance: few
d_gene: TRBD1
CDR3nt: TGTGCCAGCAGTTTAACCTCTGGGACAGGAGGTGAAAAACTGTTTTTT
CDR3aa: CASSLTSGTGGEKLFF

v_gene: TRBV5-1
j_gene: TRBJ1-6
abundance: once
d_gene: NA
CDR3nt: TGCGCCAGCAGCTTGGAGGGAGGGGCGCGGCCCCTCCACTTT
CDR3aa: CASSLEGGARPLHF

v_gene: TRBV19
j_gene: TRBJ1-6
abundance: NA
d_gene: NA
CDR3nt: TGTGCCAGTAGTCCAAAAAGTATCCCCCCAGGCGACCTGGTAGTGGTAATTAATTCACCCCTCCACTTT
CDR3aa: CASSPKSIPPGDLVVVINSPLHF

v_gene: TRBV7-2
j_gene: TRBJ1-3
abundance: few
d_gene: NA
CDR3nt: TGTGCCAGCAGCTTACATCGAAACACCATATATTTT
CDR3aa: CASSLHRNTIYF

v_gene: TRBV5-4
j_gene: TRBJ1-3
abundance: once
d_gene: NA
CDR3nt: TGTGCCAGCAGCTTGGGTCCAGTCAATTCTGGAAACACCATATATTTT
CDR3aa: CASSLGPVNSGNTIYF

v_gene: TRBV7-2
j_gene: TRBJ1-6
abundance: NA
d_gene: NA
CDR3nt: TGTGCCAGCAGCTTACCCGCGAACAGGGAGAGAGGATCACCCCTCCACTTT
CDR3aa: CASSLPANRERGSPLHF

v_gene: TRBV5-6
j_gene: TRBJ1-4
abundance: NA
d_gene: NA
CDR3nt: TGTGCCAGCAGCTTGTCCGGGGGAGAAAAACTGTTTTTT
CDR3aa: CASSLSGGEKLFF

v_gene: TRBV19
j_gene: TRBJ1-2
abundance: NA
d_gene: NA
CDR3nt: TGTGCCAGTAGTCGTTTCGGGGATATTAACTATGGCTACACCTTC
CDR3aa: CASSRFGDINYGYTF

v_gene: TRBV3-1/TRBV3-2
j_gene: TRBJ2-2
abundance: once
d_gene: NA
CDR3nt: TGTGCCAGCAGGGGACTTAACACCGGGGAGCTGTTTTTT
CDR3aa: CASRGLNTGELFF

v_gene: TRBV28
j_gene: TRBJ2-7
abundance: NA
d_gene: TRBD1
CDR3nt: TGTGCCAGCAGACTCGGACAGGGGGGCTACGAGCAGTACTTC
CDR3aa: CASRLGQGGYEQYF

v_gene: TRBV11-2
j_gene: TRBJ2-3
abundance: NA
d_gene: TRBD2
CDR3nt: TGTGCCAGCAGCTTGGGAGGGACAGATACGCAGTATTTT
CDR3aa: CASSLGGTDTQYF